This record concerns one T cell receptor (beta chain) sequence. What it binds is not known. The data belong to a study of cytomegalovirus exposure and HLA in healthy donors. Study in general: Some 80 million unique TCR sequences came from HLA-typed donors in an early release. Findings and limits, study-wide: Earlier analysis found most TCR beta V segments productive about 90% or about 30% of the time. Later work associated around 18,000 TCR beta sequences with HLA alleles at 0.05 false discovery rate. It was 150 or so TCR beta chains that were listed as cytomegalovirus-associated.

The CDR3 is 14 amino acids. Germline loops: CDR1 MNHEY, CDR2 SVGAGI. J lost 5 bases, V lost 6 bases, and 9 bases had no gene match. The PCR ran on 60 Vbeta and 13 Jbeta primers. Here immunoSEQ multiplex PCR was the method, and the copy in TCRdb shows in-frame clones only, minus some. The sample lists tens of thousands of clones, more than 55% occurring once. The rearrangement joins TRBV6-5 to TRBJ1-1, with TRBD1 matching over 7 bases. Input material: PBMCs. The receptor comes from a woman aged 50 to 60 in good health and CMV-seropositive. Here the CDR3 reads CASSPVDRVTEAFF. DNA of the CDR3: TGTGCCAGCAGCCCAGTCGACAGGGTAACTGAAGCTTTCTTT.